This entry lists 9 T cell receptor beta chains sequenced from one sample in a study of T cell changes during pregnancy in multiple sclerosis. Produced via immunoSEQ multiplex PCR; TCRdb's table is partial and in-frame only. Of 85,000 to 90,000 clones listed, about 93% are singletons. This material consisted of peripheral blood, taken after pregnancy. The source is a female donor in good health, enrolled as a control in a pregnancy study.

The rearrangement uses TRBV10-3 and TRBJ2-1; D possibly corresponds to TRBD2 (5 bases). V dropped 0 bases and J dropped 7 bases, with 16 bases sitting between them. The CDR3 is 16 amino acids. CDR1 is ENHRY and CDR2 is SYGVKD in the germline V gene. The CDR3 bases are TGTGCCATCAGTGAGTCGGGTGGGAGTGTGAGAAATGAGCAGTTCTTC. Residues: CAISESGGSVRNEQFF.

The chain links TRBV29-1 to TRBJ2-1; maybe TRBD2 (5 bases). The V end was cut by 2 bases, the J end by 6 bases, with 11 bases between. Germline assignment: CDR1 SQVTM and CDR2 ANQGSEA. The CDR3 length is 13 residues. CDR3 amino acids: CSVERGGGNEQFF. CDR3 nucleotides: TGCAGCGTTGAACGTGGTGGAGGCAATGAGCAGTTCTTC.

The chain recombines TRBV19 with TRBJ1-5; TRBD1 matches 7 bases. V trimming: 4 bases; J trimming: 6 bases; junction bases outside the gene matches: 6. The V gene's germline CDR1 is LNHDA and CDR2 SQIVND (reference sequence). CDR3 length: 14 amino acids. The CDR3 sequence is CASSNRGLGQPQHF. The DNA for the CDR3 is TGTGCCAGTAGTAACAGGGGATTGGGTCAGCCCCAGCATTTT.

The chain uses TRBV28 and TRBJ2-7; perhaps TRBD1 as D (6 bases). Per the germline V gene, CDR1 is MDHEN and CDR2 is SYDVKM. Trimming took off 8 bases at V and 5 bases at J, with 22 bases between the two ends. The CDR3 covers 15 residues. In DNA, the CDR3 is TGTGCCAGCGCCACGGTCAGGGGAATGGGCCACGAGCAGTACTTC. It encodes CASATVRGMGHEQYF.

This chain connects TRBV5-1 to TRBJ2-1, with TRBD2 identical over 11 bases. Losses at the gene ends were 5 bases for V and 2 bases for J; bases not matched to a gene: 3. The CDR3 extends over 15 amino acids. Germline V gives CDR1 SGHRS, CDR2 YFSETQ. Here the CDR3 reads CASRLAGVPYNEQFF. As DNA, the CDR3 is TGCGCCAGCAGACTAGCGGGAGTGCCCTACAATGAGCAGTTCTTC.

The DNA of the CDR3 is TGTGCCTGGAGTGTAAAAGCCGCAGATACGCAGTATTTT. Amino acid sequence: CAWSVKAADTQYF. The chain links TRBV30 to TRBJ2-3; D gene ambiguous. This CDR3 has 13 amino acids. V was trimmed by 0 bases and J by 4 bases, leaving 8 bases between them. Germline lookup yields CDR1 GTSNPN and CDR2 SVGIG (reference sequence). Using reference TRBV30 and TRBJ2-3 for the parts outside the CDR3, the full variable domain is SQTIHQWPATLVQPVGSPLSLECTVEGTSNPNLYWYRQAAGRGLQLLFYSVGIGQISSEVPQNLSASRPQDRQFILSSKKLLLSDSGFYLCAWSVKAADTQYFGPGTRLTVL.

The chain uses TRBV7-6 and TRBJ2-7; 7 nucleotides line up with TRBD2. V trimming: 1 base; J trimming: 1 base; junction bases outside the gene matches: 4. The germline CDR1 and CDR2 sequences are SGHVS and FNYEAQ. The CDR3 spans 15 residues. This CDR3 is CASSLGSGGSYEQYF. In DNA form, the CDR3 reads TGTGCCAGCAGCTTAGGATCGGGGGGATCCTACGAGCAGTACTTC.

The chain joins TRBV4-1 to TRBJ2-7; TRBD1 might be the D (6 bases). The CDR3 has 13 amino acids. Germline CDR1 and CDR2: MGHRA and YSYEKL. The V end was cut by 1 base, the J end by 3 bases, with 7 bases between. This CDR3 is CASSQGTDYEQYF. In nucleotides, the CDR3 is TGCGCCAGCAGCCAAGGGACAGACTACGAGCAGTACTTC.

The rearrangement joins TRBV9 to TRBJ2-5; possibly TRBD2 for D (5 bases). The end of the DNA fits TRBJ2-7 better, so the J call may be wrong. The germline gives CDR1 SGDLS, CDR2 YYNGEE. This CDR3 spans 13 amino acids. In DNA form, the CDR3 reads TGTGCCAGCAGCCCGGGGATCTCCTACGAGCAGTACTTC. It encodes CASSPGISYEQYF.